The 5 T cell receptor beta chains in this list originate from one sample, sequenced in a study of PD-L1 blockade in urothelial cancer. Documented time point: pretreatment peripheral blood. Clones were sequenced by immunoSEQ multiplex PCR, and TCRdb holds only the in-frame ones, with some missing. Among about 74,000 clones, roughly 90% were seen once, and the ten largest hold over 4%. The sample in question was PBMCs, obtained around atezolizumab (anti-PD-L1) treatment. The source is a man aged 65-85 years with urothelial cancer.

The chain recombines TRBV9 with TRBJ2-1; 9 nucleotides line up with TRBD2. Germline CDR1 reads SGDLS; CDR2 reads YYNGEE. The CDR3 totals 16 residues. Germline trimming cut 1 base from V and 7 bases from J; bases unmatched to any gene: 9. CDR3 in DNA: TGTGCCAGCAGCGTACGGTCGGGACTAGCATTAAATGAGCAGTTCTTC. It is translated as CASSVRSGLALNEQFF. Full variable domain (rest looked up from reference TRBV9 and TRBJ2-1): DSGVTQTPKHLITATGQRVTLRCSPRSGDLSVYWYQQSLDQGLQFLIQYYNGEERAKGNILERFSAQQFPDLHSELNLSSLELGDSALYFCASSVRSGLALNEQFFGPGTRLTVL.

The DNA of the CDR3 is TGCGCCAGCAGCTACCGTCGGGAGCCCTACGAGCAGTACTTC. This translates into CASSYRREPYEQYF. The J gene is TRBJ2-7, the V gene TRBV5-1; the D gene is possibly TRBD2 (6 bases). The CDR3 is made up of 14 amino acids. Germline V gives CDR1 SGHRS, CDR2 YFSETQ. V lost 3 bases to trimming and J lost 2 bases, with 12 bases between them.

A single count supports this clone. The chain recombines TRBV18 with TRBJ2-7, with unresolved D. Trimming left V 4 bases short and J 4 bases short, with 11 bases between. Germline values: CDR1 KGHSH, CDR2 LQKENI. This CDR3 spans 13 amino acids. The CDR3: CASSLTVLYEQYF. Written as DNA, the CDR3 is TGTGCCAGCTCACTCACAGTTTTGTACGAGCAGTACTTC.

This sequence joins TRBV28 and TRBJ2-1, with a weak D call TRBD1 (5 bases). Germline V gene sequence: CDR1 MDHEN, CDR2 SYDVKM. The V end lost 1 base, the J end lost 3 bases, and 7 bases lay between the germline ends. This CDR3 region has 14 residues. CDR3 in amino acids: CASSLSDSYNEQFF. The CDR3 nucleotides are TGTGCCAGCAGTTTATCCGACAGCTACAATGAGCAGTTCTTC.

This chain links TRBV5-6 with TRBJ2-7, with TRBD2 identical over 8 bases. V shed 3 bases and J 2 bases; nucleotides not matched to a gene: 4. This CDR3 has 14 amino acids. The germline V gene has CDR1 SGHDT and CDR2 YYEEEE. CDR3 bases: TGTGCCAGCAGCTCGGGACTAGTAACCTACGAGCAGTACTTC. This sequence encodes CASSSGLVTYEQYF.